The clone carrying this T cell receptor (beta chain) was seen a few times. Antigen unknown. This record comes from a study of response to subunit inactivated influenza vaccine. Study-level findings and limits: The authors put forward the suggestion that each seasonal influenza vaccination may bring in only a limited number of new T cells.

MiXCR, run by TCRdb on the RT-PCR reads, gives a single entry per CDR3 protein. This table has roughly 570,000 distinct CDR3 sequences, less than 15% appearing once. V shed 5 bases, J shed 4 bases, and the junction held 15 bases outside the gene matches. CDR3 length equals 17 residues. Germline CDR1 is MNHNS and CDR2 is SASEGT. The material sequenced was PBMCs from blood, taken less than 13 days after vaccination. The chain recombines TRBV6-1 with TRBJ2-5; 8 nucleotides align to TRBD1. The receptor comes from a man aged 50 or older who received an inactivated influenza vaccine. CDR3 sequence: CASSRQPDRVTRETQYF. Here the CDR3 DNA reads TGTGCCAGCAGTCGACAACCGGACAGGGTAACCCGAGAGACCCAGTACTTC.